The T cell receptor (beta chain) described here comes from a study of metastatic and nonmetastatic thyroid tumors. Patients had received no treatment of any kind before thyroid surgery. This clone was seen many times. In germline, CDR1 is SGHTA, CDR2 FQGNSA. V dropped 3 bases and J dropped 5; count of bases not matched to a gene: 6. There are 14 residues in the CDR3. Using MiXCR, TCRdb re-called clones from the PCR reads. This sample has fewer than 25,000 clones, with around a fifth found just once. This chain joins TRBV7-2 and TRBJ2-7; 8 nucleotides line up with TRBD1. The specimen was blood. The sequence was obtained from a male donor with papillary thyroid cancer or a benign thyroid nodule (not recorded which). Some clones in this sample may be carry-over from other donors' samples. CDR3 residues: CASSLVDRVHEQYF. The CDR3 DNA sequence: TGTGCCAGCAGCTTGGTGGACAGGGTCCACGAGCAGTACTTC.